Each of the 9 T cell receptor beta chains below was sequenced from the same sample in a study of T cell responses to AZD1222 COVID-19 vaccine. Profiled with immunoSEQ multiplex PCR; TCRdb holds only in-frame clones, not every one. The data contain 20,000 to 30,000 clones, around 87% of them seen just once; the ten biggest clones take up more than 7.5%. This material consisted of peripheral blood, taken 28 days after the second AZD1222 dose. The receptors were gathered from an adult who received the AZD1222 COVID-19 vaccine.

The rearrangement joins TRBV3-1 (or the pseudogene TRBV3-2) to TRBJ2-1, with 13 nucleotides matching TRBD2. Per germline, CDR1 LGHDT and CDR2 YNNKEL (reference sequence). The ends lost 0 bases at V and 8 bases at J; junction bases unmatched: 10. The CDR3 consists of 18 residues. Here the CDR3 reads CASSQEQFGTSGIDEQFF. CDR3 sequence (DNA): TGTGCCAGCAGCCAAGAGCAATTCGGGACTAGCGGGATTGATGAGCAGTTCTTC.

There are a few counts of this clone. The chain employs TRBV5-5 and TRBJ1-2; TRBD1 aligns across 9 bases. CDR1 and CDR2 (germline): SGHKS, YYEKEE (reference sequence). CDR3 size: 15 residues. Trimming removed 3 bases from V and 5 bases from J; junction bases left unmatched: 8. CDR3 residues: CASSSRTGVEYGYTF. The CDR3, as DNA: TGTGCCAGCAGCTCAAGGACAGGGGTTGAGTATGGCTACACCTTC.

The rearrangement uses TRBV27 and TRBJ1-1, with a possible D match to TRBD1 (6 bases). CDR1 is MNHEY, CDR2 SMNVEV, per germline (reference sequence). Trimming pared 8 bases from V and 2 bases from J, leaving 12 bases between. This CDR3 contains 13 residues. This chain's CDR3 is CASGLQGNTEAFF. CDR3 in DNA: TGTGCCAGCGGGTTACAGGGAAACACTGAAGCTTTCTTT.

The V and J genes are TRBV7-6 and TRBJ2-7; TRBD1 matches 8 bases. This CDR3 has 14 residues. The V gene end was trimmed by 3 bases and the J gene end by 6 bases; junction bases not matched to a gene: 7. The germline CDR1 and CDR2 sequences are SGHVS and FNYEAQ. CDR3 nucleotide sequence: TGTGCCAGCAGCTTTGGGCAGGGGGCTCGCGAGCAGTACTTC. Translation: CASSFGQGAREQYF. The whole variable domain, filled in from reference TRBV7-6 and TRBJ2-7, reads GAGVSQSPRYKVTKRGQDVALRCDPISGHVSLYWYRQALGQGPEFLTYFNYEAQQDKSGLPNDRFSAERPEGSISTLTIQRTEQRDSAMYRCASSFGQGAREQYFGPGTRLTVT.

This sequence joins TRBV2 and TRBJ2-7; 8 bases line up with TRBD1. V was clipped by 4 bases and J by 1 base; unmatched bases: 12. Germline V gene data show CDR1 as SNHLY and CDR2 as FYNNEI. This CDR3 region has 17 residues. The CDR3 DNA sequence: TGTGCCAGCAGTGCCCCCCAAAGGACAGGGAAATCCTACGAGCAGTACTTC. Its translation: CASSAPQRTGKSYEQYF.

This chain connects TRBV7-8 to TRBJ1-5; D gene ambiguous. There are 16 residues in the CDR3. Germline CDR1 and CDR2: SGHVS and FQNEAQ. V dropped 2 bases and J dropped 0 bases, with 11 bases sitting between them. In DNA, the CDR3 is TGTGCCAGCAGCTTATTATCAGGTTATAGCAATCAGCCCCAGCATTTT. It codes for CASSLLSGYSNQPQHF.

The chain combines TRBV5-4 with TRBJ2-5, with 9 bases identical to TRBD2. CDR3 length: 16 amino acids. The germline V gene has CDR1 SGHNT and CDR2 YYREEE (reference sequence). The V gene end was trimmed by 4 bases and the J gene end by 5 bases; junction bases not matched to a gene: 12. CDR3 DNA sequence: TGTGCCAGCAGCCGATCGGCAGCGGGGGGCGGGGAGACCCAGTACTTC. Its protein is CASSRSAAGGGETQYF.

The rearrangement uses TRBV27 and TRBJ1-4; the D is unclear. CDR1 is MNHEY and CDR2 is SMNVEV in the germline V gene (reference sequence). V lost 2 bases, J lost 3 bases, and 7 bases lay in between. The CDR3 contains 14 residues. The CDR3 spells CASSLKGSNEKLFF. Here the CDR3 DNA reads TGTGCCAGCAGTTTAAAGGGTTCTAATGAAAAACTGTTTTTT.

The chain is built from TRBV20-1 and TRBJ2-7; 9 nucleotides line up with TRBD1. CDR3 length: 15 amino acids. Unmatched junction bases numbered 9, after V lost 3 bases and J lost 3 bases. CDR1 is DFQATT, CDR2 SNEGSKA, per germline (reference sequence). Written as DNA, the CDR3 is TGCAGTGCTAGTCGGTCTACAGGGGGCATCTACGAGCAGTACTTC. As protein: CSASRSTGGIYEQYF.